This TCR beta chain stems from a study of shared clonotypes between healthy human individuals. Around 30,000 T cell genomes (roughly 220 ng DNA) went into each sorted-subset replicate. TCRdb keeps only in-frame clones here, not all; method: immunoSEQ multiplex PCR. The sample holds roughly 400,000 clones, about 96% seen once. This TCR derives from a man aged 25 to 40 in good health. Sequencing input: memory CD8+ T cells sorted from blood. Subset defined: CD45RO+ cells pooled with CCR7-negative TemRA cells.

The DNA of the CDR3 is TGTGCCAGCTCACCAGAGCGTCAGCCCCAGCATTTT. It encodes CASSPERQPQHF. The chain has TRBV18 and TRBJ1-5; D not resolved. The germline V gene encodes CDR1 KGHSH and CDR2 LQKENI. V was pared by 2 bases and J by 6 bases, with 5 bases between. The CDR3 spans 12 residues.